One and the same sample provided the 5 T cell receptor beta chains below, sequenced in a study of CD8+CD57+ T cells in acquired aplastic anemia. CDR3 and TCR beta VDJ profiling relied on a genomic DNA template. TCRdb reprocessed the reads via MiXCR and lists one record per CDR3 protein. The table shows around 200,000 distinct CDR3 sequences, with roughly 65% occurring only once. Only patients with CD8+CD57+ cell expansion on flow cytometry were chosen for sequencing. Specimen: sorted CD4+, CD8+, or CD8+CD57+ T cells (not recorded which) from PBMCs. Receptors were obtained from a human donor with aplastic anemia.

The DNA of the CDR3 is TGTGCCAGCAGTGTTTGCAGGGGCAATCAGCCCCAGCATTTT. Its protein is CASSVCRGNQPQHF. This chain uses TRBV6-4 with TRBJ1-5; possibly TRBD1 for D (5 bases). CDR1 is MRHNA, CDR2 SNTAGT, per germline. Trimming stripped 4 bases from V and 2 bases from J, with 9 bases between. The CDR3 contains 14 residues.

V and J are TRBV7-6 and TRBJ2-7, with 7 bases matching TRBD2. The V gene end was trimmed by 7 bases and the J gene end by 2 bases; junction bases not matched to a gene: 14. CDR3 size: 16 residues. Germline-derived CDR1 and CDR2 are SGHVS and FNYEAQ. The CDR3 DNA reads TGTGCCAGCATCCTTATTCCTAGCGGTTATACCTACGAGCAGTACTTC. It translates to CASILIPSGYTYEQYF.

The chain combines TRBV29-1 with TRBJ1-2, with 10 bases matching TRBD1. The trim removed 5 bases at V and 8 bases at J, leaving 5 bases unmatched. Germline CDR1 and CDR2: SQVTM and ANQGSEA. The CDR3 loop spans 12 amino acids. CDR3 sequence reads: CSVRTGGVGYTF. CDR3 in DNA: TGCAGCGTTCGGACAGGGGGTGTGGGCTACACCTTC.

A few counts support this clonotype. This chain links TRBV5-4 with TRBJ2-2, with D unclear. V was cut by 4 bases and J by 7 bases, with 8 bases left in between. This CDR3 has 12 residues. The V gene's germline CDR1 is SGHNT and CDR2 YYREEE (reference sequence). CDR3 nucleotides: TGTGCCAGCAGCCAGGACGGCGGGGAGCTGTTTTTT. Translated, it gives CASSQDGGELFF. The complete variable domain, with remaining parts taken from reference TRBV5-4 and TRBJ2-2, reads ETGVTQSPTHLIKTRGQQVTLRCSSQSGHNTVSWYQQALGQGPQFIFQYYREEENGRGNFPPRFSGLQFPNYSSELNVNALELDDSALYLCASSQDGGELFFGEGSRLTVL.

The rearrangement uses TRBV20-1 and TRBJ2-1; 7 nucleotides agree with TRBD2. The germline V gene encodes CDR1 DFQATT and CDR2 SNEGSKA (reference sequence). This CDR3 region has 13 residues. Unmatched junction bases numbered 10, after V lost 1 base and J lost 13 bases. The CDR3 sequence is CSARVEASGPQFF. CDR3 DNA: TGCAGTGCTAGAGTAGAAGCTAGCGGCCCACAGTTCTTC.